Below, 25 T cell receptor beta chains from the same sample are listed, as sequenced in a study of blood T cell repertoires in COVID-19. The method was immunoSEQ multiplex PCR; TCRdb's version includes in-frame clones alone and lacks a portion of them. Of 150,000 to 200,000 clones detected, over 75% appear once; the ten largest clones hold 6%. Sequenced: PBMCs or T cells enriched from blood (not recorded which). These receptors were collected from a man aged 40-49 years who had recovered from COVID-19.

The genes are TRBV5-4 and TRBJ2-1, with a possible D match to TRBD2 (6 bases). Germline CDR1 SGHNT, CDR2 YYREEE (reference sequence). This CDR3 has 15 residues. Trimming stripped 0 bases from V and 8 bases from J, with 15 bases between. The CDR3 sequence: CASSLGYAGTDEQFF. CDR3 DNA: TGTGCCAGCAGCTTGGGTTATGCGGGAACTGATGAGCAGTTCTTC.

J is TRBJ1-2 and V is TRBV30, with 7 nucleotides matching TRBD1. V shed 3 bases, J shed 8 bases, and the junction held 9 bases outside the gene matches. Germline CDR1 GTSNPN, CDR2 SVGIG (reference sequence). This CDR3 region has 13 residues. The CDR3 reads CAWSDGTALGYTF. The CDR3 DNA follows: TGTGCCTGGAGCGACGGGACAGCCCTAGGCTACACCTTC.

The chain links TRBV30 to TRBJ1-6; 10 bases are shared with TRBD1. The CDR3 sequence is 14 residues long. Looked up from germline, CDR1 is GTSNPN and CDR2 is SVGIG (reference sequence). J was trimmed by 9 bases and V by 2 bases; bases with no gene match: 4. In DNA, the CDR3 is TGTGCCTGGAGTCCGGGACAGGGGACTTCACCCCTCCACTTT. Translation: CAWSPGQGTSPLHF.

The chain joins TRBV7-9 to TRBJ2-1, with TRBD2 matching 13 bases. Trimming removed 5 bases from V and 4 bases from J; junction bases left unmatched: 2. CDR1 is SEHNR, CDR2 FQNEAQ, per germline (reference sequence). There are 15 residues in the CDR3. This chain's CDR3 is CASSPLAGGYNEQFF. CDR3 sequence (DNA): TGTGCCAGCAGCCCACTAGCGGGGGGGTACAATGAGCAGTTCTTC. Full variable domain (remainder filled in from reference TRBV7-9 and TRBJ2-1): DTGVSQNPRHKITKRGQNVTFRCDPISEHNRLYWYRQTLGQGPEFLTYFQNEAQLEKSRLLSDRFSAERPKGSFSTLEIQRTEQGDSAMYLCASSPLAGGYNEQFFGPGTRLTVL.

The chain combines TRBV15 with TRBJ2-2, with 12 bases aligning to TRBD2. The germline V gene encodes CDR1 LNHNV and CDR2 YYDKDF (reference sequence). The CDR3 length is 15 residues. Trimming at V came to 3 bases and at J to 5 bases, leaving 1 base not matched to a gene. CDR3 DNA sequence: TGTGCCACCAGCAGCGGACTAGCGGGGACCGGGGAGCTGTTTTTT. Amino acid sequence: CATSSGLAGTGELFF.

The chain is built from TRBV30 and TRBJ1-5; the match to TRBD1 covers 8 bases. Trimming removed 1 base from V and 3 bases from J; junction bases left unmatched: 5. This CDR3 is built from 15 residues. CDR1 and CDR2 from the germline V gene are GTSNPN and SVGIG (reference sequence). DNA for the CDR3: TGTGCCTGGAGTGGTCAGGGGGCCCCCAATCAGCCCCAGCATTTT. Its translation is CAWSGQGAPNQPQHF.

The chain recombines TRBV19 with TRBJ2-2; tentative D call: TRBD2 (6 bases). This CDR3 region has 15 residues. V lost 3 bases to trimming and J lost 5 bases, with 13 bases between them. Germline V gene sequence: CDR1 LNHDA, CDR2 SQIVND (reference sequence). This CDR3 is CASSIEAGRTGELFF. The CDR3 DNA reads TGTGCCAGTAGTATTGAGGCGGGGCGGACCGGGGAGCTGTTTTTT.

This clone was detected only once. The rearrangement uses TRBV18 and TRBJ2-2; TRBD2 is a possible D gene (5 bases). Germline CDR1 KGHSH, CDR2 LQKENI. Between the trimmed V and J ends, which lost 2 bases and 6 bases, there was a span of 10 bases. The CDR3 covers 14 residues. CDR3 coding DNA: TGTGCCAGCTCACCAAAAGCGGCGTCCGGGGAGCTGTTTTTT. Its protein product is CASSPKAASGELFF.

The V gene is TRBV6-4, the J gene TRBJ2-3; perhaps TRBD1 as D (6 bases). Germline CDR1 and CDR2: MRHNA and SNTAGT. V was cut by 6 bases and J by 0 bases, with 13 bases left in between. The CDR3 sequence is 15 residues long. CDR3 region: CASSVQGTSTDTQYF. The CDR3 nucleotides are TGTGCCAGCAGCGTACAGGGAACTAGCACAGATACGCAGTATTTT.

This clone was observed once. The chain couples TRBV6-5 to TRBJ2-1, with 10 bases matching TRBD2. This CDR3 contains 14 residues. V shed 6 bases and J 8 bases; nucleotides not matched to a gene: 7. Germline CDR1 and CDR2: MNHEY and SVGAGI. CDR3 region: CASRERGGKDEQFF. The CDR3 DNA follows: TGTGCCAGCAGGGAGCGGGGGGGCAAAGATGAGCAGTTCTTC.

V usage is TRBV14 and J usage is TRBJ2-1; D might be TRBD2 (6 bases). The CDR3 has 18 amino acids. Germline values: CDR1 SGHDN, CDR2 FVKESK. V was shortened by 1 base and J by 3 bases, with 19 bases between the two germline ends. CDR3 amino acids: CASSQVGLYLGGYNEQFF. For the CDR3, the DNA is TGTGCCAGCAGCCAAGTAGGGCTCTATCTGGGAGGCTACAATGAGCAGTTCTTC.

The table lists this clone with a few counts. In nucleotides, the CDR3 is TGTGCCAGCAGCTTGCCGGGACAGACCCCCAGGAACGAGCAGTACTTC. Translation gives CASSLPGQTPRNEQYF. The J gene is TRBJ2-7, the V gene TRBV5-6, with 7 bases fitting TRBD1. The CDR3 has 16 amino acids. Germline CDR1 is SGHDT and CDR2 is YYEEEE. The ends lost 1 base at V and 5 bases at J; junction bases unmatched: 12.

This clone has more than one count but fewer than ten. The genes are TRBV6-6 and TRBJ2-1; 10 positions agree with TRBD2. Germline V gives CDR1 MNHNY, CDR2 SVGAGI (reference sequence). The CDR3 loop spans 16 amino acids. Germline trimming cut 5 bases from V and 6 bases from J; bases unmatched to any gene: 10. The CDR3, as DNA: TGTGCCAGCAGTCCCGAGCGGGGGGGCTTTGGCAATGAGCAGTTCTTC. Its protein is CASSPERGGFGNEQFF.

This clone has just a few counts. The chain combines TRBV19 with TRBJ2-7; D perhaps matches TRBD2 (7 bases). The CDR3 has 17 residues. Trimming pared 1 base from V and 7 bases from J, leaving 23 bases between. Looked up from germline, CDR1 is LNHDA and CDR2 is SQIVND (reference sequence). Written as DNA, the CDR3 is TGTGCCAGTAGTATAGTGGGGGGGCAGGGGCTGGTGTATGAGCAGTACGTC. The encoded protein is CASSIVGGQGLVYEQYV.

The rearrangement uses TRBV5-4 and TRBJ1-1, with 8 bases matching TRBD1. Germline values: CDR1 SGHNT, CDR2 YYREEE (reference sequence). The CDR3 loop spans 13 amino acids. V dropped 0 bases and J dropped 11; count of bases not matched to a gene: 6. The CDR3 loop reads CASSLAPTGAAFF. The CDR3 DNA reads as TGTGCCAGCAGCTTGGCCCCGACAGGGGCCGCTTTCTTT. The whole variable domain, filled in from reference TRBV5-4 and TRBJ1-1, reads ETGVTQSPTHLIKTRGQQVTLRCSSQSGHNTVSWYQQALGQGPQFIFQYYREEENGRGNFPPRFSGLQFPNYSSELNVNALELDDSALYLCASSLAPTGAAFFGQGTRLTVV.

Here the CDR3 DNA reads TGTGCCTGGAGTACCCCGGGACAGGGATTAGATACGCAGTATTTT. This sequence encodes CAWSTPGQGLDTQYF. The chain is built from TRBV30 and TRBJ2-3, with 9 bases matching TRBD1. The CDR3 totals 15 residues. Germline V gives CDR1 GTSNPN, CDR2 SVGIG (reference sequence). The V and J ends lost 2 bases and 5 bases, in that order; junction bases with no gene match: 8.

V is TRBV5-1 and J is TRBJ2-3; 7 nucleotides match TRBD1. Germline values: CDR1 SGHRS, CDR2 YFSETQ. V lost 4 bases, J lost 6 bases, and 8 bases stayed unmatched. CDR3 size: 14 residues. The CDR3 sequence: CASSPDRVRDTQYF. The CDR3 DNA reads TGCGCCAGCAGCCCCGACAGGGTCAGGGATACGCAGTATTTT. Using reference TRBV5-1 and TRBJ2-3 for the parts outside the CDR3, the full variable domain is KAGVTQTPRYLIKTRGQQVTLSCSPISGHRSVSWYQQTPGQGLQFLFEYFSETQRNKGNFPGRFSGRQFSNSRSEMNVSTLELGDSALYLCASSPDRVRDTQYFGPGTRLTVL.

This chain joins TRBV12-3 or TRBV12-4 and TRBJ1-2; D unresolved. CDR3 length equals 12 residues. V lost 5 bases and J 8 bases, leaving 12 bases between the germline ends. As DNA, the CDR3 is TGTGCCAGCAGTCTAGGGAGGCAGGGCTACACCTTC. Its protein is CASSLGRQGYTF.

In its sample, this clone was seen once. The chain couples TRBV9 to TRBJ2-7; D call uncertain. The germline V and J ends were trimmed by 0 bases and 7 bases, with 11 bases remaining between them. Germline CDR1 and CDR2: SGDLS and YYNGEE. The CDR3 has 13 amino acids. CDR3 region: CASSVVELGEQYF. The CDR3 DNA sequence: TGTGCCAGCAGCGTAGTTGAGCTCGGGGAGCAGTACTTC.

This chain links TRBV7-2 with TRBJ2-3; possible D gene TRBD2, 6 bases. Trimming shortened V by 5 bases and J by 4 bases, and 16 bases separated the two germline ends. The germline gives CDR1 SGHTA, CDR2 FQGNSA. The CDR3 spans 15 residues. In DNA form, the CDR3 reads TGTGCCAGCAGCCCCAGATGGCGCGGGGCAGATACGCAGTATTTT. Protein: CASSPRWRGADTQYF.

The V call is TRBV2, the J call TRBJ1-6, with 8 positions matching TRBD1. The germline V gene has CDR1 SNHLY and CDR2 FYNNEI. CDR3 size: 15 residues. The V gene end was trimmed by 3 bases and the J gene end by 7 bases; junction bases not matched to a gene: 5. The CDR3 coding sequence is TGTGCCAGCAGTGATCGGACAGGGAACAATTCACCCCTCCACTTT. Residues: CASSDRTGNNSPLHF.

The chain links TRBV5-4 to TRBJ2-7, with 9 bases lining up with TRBD1. Trimming removed 5 bases from V and 2 bases from J; junction bases left unmatched: 8. The CDR3 contains 15 residues. Germline V lookup: CDR1 SGHNT, CDR2 YYREEE (reference sequence). CDR3 residues: CASSSGTGITYEQYF. CDR3 coding DNA: TGTGCCAGCAGTTCCGGGACAGGGATCACCTACGAGCAGTACTTC.

The chain uses TRBV15 and TRBJ1-1; D unclear. Trimming removed 1 base from V and 0 bases from J, with 6 bases in between. Germline V gene lookup returns CDR1 LNHNV and CDR2 YYDKDF (reference sequence). The CDR3 runs to 14 residues. The CDR3 bases are TGTGCCACCAGCAGAGCCCTTTTGAACACTGAAGCTTTCTTT. It codes for CATSRALLNTEAFF.

The table lists this clone with a count of one. The chain is built from TRBV27 and TRBJ2-7; TRBD2 matches at 13 bases. The CDR3 is 18 residues long. Germline trimming cut 6 bases from V and 4 bases from J; bases unmatched to any gene: 15. Germline V gives CDR1 MNHEY, CDR2 SMNVEV (reference sequence). In nucleotides, the CDR3 is TGTGCCAGCAGCCGCCGCGTAGAAATACTAGCGGGGGGGTACGAGCAGTACTTC. Its protein is CASSRRVEILAGGYEQYF.

The chain's CDR3 is CASSDRDNVNTGELFF. CDR3 sequence (DNA): TGTGCCAGCAGCGACCGGGACAACGTCAACACCGGGGAGCTGTTTTTT. The rearrangement uses TRBV9 and TRBJ2-2; tentative D call: TRBD1 (6 bases). The CDR3 runs 16 residues. Germline CDR1 is SGDLS and CDR2 is YYNGEE. V lost 3 bases and J lost 2, with 14 bases in between.